These 31 T cell receptor beta chains were all obtained from the same sample, sequenced in a study of preoperative IRX-2 immunotherapy in early breast cancer. Treatment described: preoperative locoregional IRX-2 cytokine immunotherapy. The repertoire was sequenced with immunoSEQ multiplex PCR; TCRdb's copy has only in-frame clones and lacks some. Of roughly 62,000 clones listed, 94% are singletons. Sample acquisition took place from a patient treated with IRX-2 immunotherapy. The receptors were sampled from a human donor with breast cancer.

This chain joins TRBV7-2 and TRBJ1-1; TRBD1 matches 8 bases. The CDR3 is 16 amino acids. Germline V gives CDR1 SGHTA, CDR2 FQGNSA. V shed 2 bases, J shed 1 base, and the junction held 6 bases outside the gene matches. CDR3 residues: CASSLRGQGWNTEAFF. CDR3 in DNA: TGTGCCAGCAGCTTACGTGGACAGGGATGGAACACTGAAGCTTTCTTT.

The V call is TRBV18, the J call TRBJ2-6; 8 bases map to TRBD1. Germline values: CDR1 KGHSH, CDR2 LQKENI. This CDR3 region has 18 residues. The V and J ends lost 4 bases and 0 bases, in that order; junction bases with no gene match: 8. CDR3 protein: CASSLIDRGHSGANVLTF. DNA of the CDR3: TGTGCCAGCTCACTGATCGACAGGGGACACTCTGGGGCCAACGTCCTGACTTTC.

The CDR3 is CASPGPGKNTEAFF. Written as DNA, the CDR3 is TGTGCCAGCCCGGGGCCGGGGAAAAACACTGAAGCTTTCTTT. This chain joins TRBV6-1 and TRBJ1-1; weak D call: TRBD1 (5 bases). Germline CDR1 MNHNS, CDR2 SASEGT. V was clipped by 8 bases and J by 2 bases, with 15 bases between them. There are 14 residues in the CDR3.

V gene TRBV7-3 combines with J gene TRBJ2-7, with TRBD2 matching over 7 bases. The V and J ends lost 4 bases and 3 bases, in that order; junction bases with no gene match: 6. In germline, CDR1 is SGHTA, CDR2 FQGTGA. There are 14 residues in the CDR3. DNA of the CDR3: TGTGCCAGCAGCTCCGGGGACTACCTCTACGAGCAGTACTTC. Translating it yields CASSSGDYLYEQYF.

V gene TRBV27 combines with J gene TRBJ1-4; TRBD1 is a possible D gene (6 bases). The CDR3 spans 15 residues. Trimming pared 5 bases from V and 4 bases from J, leaving 14 bases between. The germline V gene encodes CDR1 MNHEY and CDR2 SMNVEV (reference sequence). CDR3 bases: TGTGCCAGCAGTCTGTACAGGGCTCTTAATGAAAAACTGTTTTTT. Encoded protein: CASSLYRALNEKLFF.

This sequence joins TRBV19 and TRBJ2-3; 14 bases fit TRBD2. V was clipped by 4 bases and J by 1 base; unmatched bases: 7. The CDR3 loop spans 18 amino acids. Germline CDR1 and CDR2: LNHDA and SQIVND (reference sequence). CDR3 coding DNA: TGTGCCAGTAGTAGACTAGCGGGAGGGCCCTGGGGCACAGATACGCAGTATTTT. Its translation is CASSRLAGGPWGTDTQYF.

The rearrangement joins TRBV19 to TRBJ1-1; D is possibly TRBD1 (5 bases). Germline-derived CDR1 and CDR2 are LNHDA and SQIVND (reference sequence). Trimming left V 10 bases short and J 0 bases short, with 18 bases between. There are 15 residues in the CDR3. In DNA form, the CDR3 reads TGTGCCACTACCGACGGGGGAGCCATGAACACTGAAGCTTTCTTT. Residues: CATTDGGAMNTEAFF.

This chain joins TRBV30 and TRBJ1-2; tentatively, D is TRBD1 (5 bases). The V gene lost 8 bases and the J gene lost 7 bases, with 14 bases spanning the gap. Germline loops: CDR1 GTSNPN, CDR2 SVGIG (reference sequence). This CDR3 has 11 amino acids. CDR3 sequence reads: CAGSPGSGYTF. CDR3 in DNA: TGTGCCGGGTCCCCAGGGAGTGGCTACACCTTC.

The CDR3 loop reads CASSLPAGGINQPQHF. In DNA, the CDR3 is TGTGCCAGCAGTTTACCAGCAGGGGGAATCAATCAGCCCCAGCATTTT. The rearrangement joins TRBV28 to TRBJ1-5, with 7 bases identical to TRBD1. Germline CDR1 MDHEN, CDR2 SYDVKM. CDR3 length equals 16 residues. The V and J ends lost 2 bases and 3 bases, in that order; junction bases with no gene match: 7.

The chain couples TRBV4-3 to TRBJ2-3; 9 bases fit TRBD2. The germline gives CDR1 LGHNA, CDR2 YSLEER. V trimming: 2 bases; J trimming: 2 bases; junction bases outside the gene matches: 5. CDR3 length: 16 amino acids. CDR3 DNA sequence: TGCGCCAGCAGCCAAACCCTAGCGGGACACACAGATACGCAGTATTTT. This sequence encodes CASSQTLAGHTDTQYF.

The chain carries TRBV27 and TRBJ2-7, with D tentatively TRBD2 (5 bases). This CDR3 is 10 amino acids long. Germline values: CDR1 MNHEY, CDR2 SMNVEV (reference sequence). Trimming cost V 9 bases and J 11 bases, with 14 bases left between them. This CDR3 is CASGQATKYF. For the CDR3, the DNA is TGTGCCAGTGGCCAGGCGACTAAGTACTTC.

The chain carries TRBV4-3 and TRBJ1-5; maybe TRBD1 (5 bases). Trimming stripped 0 bases from V and 5 bases from J, with 11 bases between. CDR3 size: 15 residues. CDR1 is LGHNA, CDR2 YSLEER, per germline. CDR3: CASSQDMGGDQPQHF. In nucleotides, the CDR3 is TGCGCCAGCAGCCAAGATATGGGGGGGGATCAGCCCCAGCATTTT.

This sequence joins TRBV7-2 and TRBJ2-1; D is possibly TRBD1 (5 bases). Germline lookup yields CDR1 SGHTA and CDR2 FQGNSA. V lost 4 bases and J 12 bases, leaving 16 bases between the germline ends. The CDR3 totals 13 residues. CDR3 DNA sequence: TGTGCCAGCAGCTCCCGGACATCATGGGTGCAGTTCTTC. Its translation: CASSSRTSWVQFF.

This clone came up once. The CDR3 loop is CATSKNMGAGVDTQYF. The CDR3 DNA is TGTGCCACCAGCAAAAATATGGGGGCCGGGGTGGATACGCAGTATTTT. The V call is TRBV15, the J call TRBJ2-3; possibly TRBD1 for D (6 bases). The CDR3 covers 16 residues. V lost 4 bases, J lost 6 bases, and 20 bases lay in between. CDR1 and CDR2 (germline): LNHNV, YYDKDF (reference sequence).

In its sample, this clone was seen once. V gene TRBV6-6 combines with J gene TRBJ1-1; D is ambiguous. Germline CDR1 reads MNHNY; CDR2 reads SVGAGI (reference sequence). The CDR3 runs 14 residues. Trimming cost V 1 base and J 2 bases, with 8 bases left between them. The DNA for the CDR3 is TGTGCCAGCAGTTACTACAGAGAAAACACTGAAGCTTTCTTT. It translates to CASSYYRENTEAFF.

The V gene is TRBV6-5, the J gene TRBJ2-5; TRBD1 aligns across 7 bases. This CDR3 has 13 amino acids. Germline V gene lookup returns CDR1 MNHEY and CDR2 SVGAGI. V lost 6 bases to trimming and J lost 3 bases; unmatched junction nucleotides: 4. The CDR3 reads CASSTGTEETQYF. The CDR3 nucleotides read TGTGCCAGCAGCACAGGGACAGAAGAGACCCAGTACTTC.

V gene TRBV29-1 combines with J gene TRBJ2-3, with 9 bases lining up with TRBD2. J gave up 3 bases and V 8 bases, and 6 bases lay outside the gene matches. The CDR3 length is 13 residues. Germline V gene data show CDR1 as SQVTM and CDR2 as ANQGSEA. The CDR3 protein is CSTSRGGTDTQYF. As DNA, the CDR3 is TGCAGCACCTCGCGGGGGGGTACAGATACGCAGTATTTT.

This clone was found a few times. V and J are TRBV18 and TRBJ1-2; 7 bases are a match to TRBD1. J gave up 8 bases and V 3 bases, and 12 bases lay outside the gene matches. The CDR3 spans 15 residues. Germline V gene sequence: CDR1 KGHSH, CDR2 LQKENI. Here the CDR3 reads CASSPTVTGEEGYTF. For the CDR3, the DNA is TGTGCCAGCTCACCGACAGTAACAGGGGAGGAAGGCTACACCTTC. The complete variable domain, with remaining parts taken from reference TRBV18 and TRBJ1-2, reads NAGVMQNPRHLVRRRGQEARLRCSPMKGHSHVYWYRQLPEEGLKFMVYLQKENIIDESGMPKERFSAEFPKEGPSILRIQQVVRGDSAAYFCASSPTVTGEEGYTFGSGTRLTVV.

The rearrangement joins TRBV5-4 to TRBJ2-5; D is possibly TRBD1 or TRBD2 (5 bases each). The CDR3 has 13 residues. Germline assignment: CDR1 SGHNT and CDR2 YYREEE (reference sequence). V was clipped by 2 bases and J by 4 bases, with 9 bases between them. CDR3 region: CASSFRGVETQYF. In DNA, the CDR3 is TGTGCCAGCAGCTTCCGAGGGGTAGAGACCCAGTACTTC.

The rearrangement uses TRBV5-1 and TRBJ1-1; D remains unclear. Between the trimmed V and J ends, which lost 0 bases and 8 bases, there was a span of 14 bases. Germline V CDR1 and CDR2: SGHRS, YFSETQ. This CDR3 region has 14 residues. Here the CDR3 reads CASSLGPGNWEAFF. CDR3 nucleotide sequence: TGCGCCAGCAGCTTGGGTCCCGGGAATTGGGAAGCTTTCTTT.

The V gene is TRBV19, the J gene TRBJ2-3, with D unresolved. This CDR3 spans 17 amino acids. V was shortened by 1 base and J by 4 bases, with 18 bases between the two germline ends. CDR1 and CDR2 from the germline V gene are LNHDA and SQIVND (reference sequence). The CDR3 sequence: CASSIVPSGSFSDTQYF. As DNA, the CDR3 is TGTGCCAGTAGTATAGTACCGTCCGGAAGTTTCTCAGATACGCAGTATTTT.

The rearrangement uses TRBV7-9 and TRBJ2-5; D is perhaps TRBD2 (5 bases). V lost 6 bases and J lost 6, with 17 bases in between. The CDR3 length is 14 residues. From germline, CDR1 is SEHNR and CDR2 FQNEAQ (reference sequence). The CDR3 bases are TGTGCCAGCAGTCCAGGACCTAGCCCACAGACCCAGTACTTC. This translates into CASSPGPSPQTQYF.

V is TRBV4-2 and J is TRBJ1-2; 7 nucleotides line up with TRBD1. The CDR3 has 16 amino acids. With 0 bases clipped from V and 4 bases from J, the junction kept 8 bases outside the gene matches. Germline V gene sequence: CDR1 LGHNA, CDR2 YNFKEQ. The CDR3 sequence: CASSQDRAGGGYGYTF. The CDR3 nucleotides read TGTGCCAGCAGCCAAGATCGTGCAGGGGGTGGCTATGGCTACACCTTC.

This chain joins TRBV19 and TRBJ1-5; a weak D match, TRBD1 (5 bases). There are 15 residues in the CDR3. The germline V gene encodes CDR1 LNHDA and CDR2 SQIVND (reference sequence). V lost 7 bases and J lost 0, with 13 bases in between. The CDR3, as DNA: TGTGCCAGTAACCAACAGGTTCTTAGCAATCAGCCCCAGCATTTT. Translated, it gives CASNQQVLSNQPQHF. Drawing the rest from reference TRBV19 and TRBJ1-5, the complete variable domain is DGGITQSPKYLFRKEGQNVTLSCEQNLNHDAMYWYRQDPGQGLRLIYYSQIVNDFQKGDIAEGYSVSREKKESFPLTVTSAQKNPTAFYLCASNQQVLSNQPQHFGDGTRLSIL.

This rearrangement joins TRBV14 to TRBJ1-2; a possible D gene is TRBD1 (5 bases). Deletions cut 1 base from V and 7 bases from J, with 16 bases between. The CDR3 sequence is 15 residues long. Germline V gene data show CDR1 as SGHDN and CDR2 as FVKESK. As DNA, the CDR3 is TGTGCCAGCAGCCAAGCGATATCCGGGGGAGGTGGCTACACCTTC. Its translation: CASSQAISGGGGYTF.

The chain couples TRBV7-8 to TRBJ2-5; D remains ambiguous. This CDR3 has 16 amino acids. From germline, CDR1 is SGHVS and CDR2 FQNEAQ. V lost 2 bases, J lost 4 bases, and 17 bases lay in between. CDR3 sequence: CASSLTHSVLIETQYF. CDR3 bases: TGTGCCAGCAGCTTAACCCATTCCGTCCTGATAGAGACCCAGTACTTC.

This clone was seen a single time. The chain combines TRBV5-6 with TRBJ2-1; no firm D call. The CDR3 runs to 15 residues. The germline V gene encodes CDR1 SGHDT and CDR2 YYEEEE. Trimming removed 0 bases from V and 0 bases from J, with 7 bases in between. The CDR3 spells CASSLGGASYNEQFF. CDR3 nucleotide sequence: TGTGCCAGCAGCTTGGGAGGAGCCTCCTACAATGAGCAGTTCTTC.

The chain couples TRBV18 to TRBJ1-5, with D possibly matching TRBD1 (5 bases). The V end lost 5 bases, the J end lost 6 bases, and 14 bases lay between the germline ends. There are 14 residues in the CDR3. Germline V gene lookup returns CDR1 KGHSH and CDR2 LQKENI. CDR3 protein: CASSDGGGRQPQHF. CDR3 nucleotides: TGTGCCAGCTCAGACGGGGGGGGACGTCAGCCCCAGCATTTT. Complete variable domain (other parts from reference TRBV18 and TRBJ1-5): NAGVMQNPRHLVRRRGQEARLRCSPMKGHSHVYWYRQLPEEGLKFMVYLQKENIIDESGMPKERFSAEFPKEGPSILRIQQVVRGDSAAYFCASSDGGGRQPQHFGDGTRLSIL.

This chain connects TRBV18 to TRBJ2-7, with TRBD1 matching over 7 bases. This CDR3 is 15 amino acids long. With 2 bases clipped from V and 0 bases from J, the junction kept 4 bases outside the gene matches. The germline V gene has CDR1 KGHSH and CDR2 LQKENI. For the CDR3, the DNA is TGTGCCAGCTCACCAATCCGGGACAGCTCCTACGAGCAGTACTTC. Its translation is CASSPIRDSSYEQYF.

In this sample, this clone turned up once. The chain has TRBV27 and TRBJ2-7; D gene uncertain. Germline-derived CDR1 and CDR2 are MNHEY and SMNVEV (reference sequence). The CDR3 consists of 14 residues. The V end was cut by 3 bases, the J end by 2 bases, with 11 bases between. As DNA, the CDR3 is TGTGCCAGCAGTTTGGGGAAAACCCCCTACGAGCAGTACTTC. Its translation: CASSLGKTPYEQYF.

The gene calls are TRBV4-1 and TRBJ2-7; D remains unclear. Germline V CDR1 and CDR2: MGHRA, YSYEKL. The CDR3 sequence is 15 residues long. V lost 0 bases and J 0 bases, leaving 9 bases between the germline ends. The CDR3 loop reads CASSQDPGNSYEQYF. The DNA of the CDR3 is TGCGCCAGCAGCCAAGACCCTGGGAACTCCTACGAGCAGTACTTC.